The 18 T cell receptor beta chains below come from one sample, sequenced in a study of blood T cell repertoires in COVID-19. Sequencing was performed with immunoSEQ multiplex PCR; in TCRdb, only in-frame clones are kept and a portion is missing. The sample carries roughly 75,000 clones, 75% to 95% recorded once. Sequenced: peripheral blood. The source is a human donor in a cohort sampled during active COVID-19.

For the CDR3, the DNA is TGTGCCAGCATCGGCACGAAGGGGTTGGGTAATTCACCCCTCCACTTT. Its protein is CASIGTKGLGNSPLHF. The chain employs TRBV16 and TRBJ1-6, with D possibly TRBD1 on 5 matching bases. This CDR3 spans 16 amino acids. Germline V gives CDR1 KGHSY, CDR2 FQNENV. V lost 7 bases, J lost 6 bases, and 19 bases lay in between.

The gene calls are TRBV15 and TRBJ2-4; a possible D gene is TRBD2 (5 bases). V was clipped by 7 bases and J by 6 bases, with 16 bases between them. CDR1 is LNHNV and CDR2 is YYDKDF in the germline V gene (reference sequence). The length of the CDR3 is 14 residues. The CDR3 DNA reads TGTGCCACCAAGCTCGATCGGGGTCCAAACATTCAGTACTTC. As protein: CATKLDRGPNIQYF.

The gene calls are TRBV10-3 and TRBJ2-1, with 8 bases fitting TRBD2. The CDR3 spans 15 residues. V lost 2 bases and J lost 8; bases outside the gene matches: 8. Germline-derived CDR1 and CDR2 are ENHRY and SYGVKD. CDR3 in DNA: TGTGCCATCAGTGAGGCGGGGGGTTTGGCCGATGAGCAGTTCTTC. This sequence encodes CAISEAGGLADEQFF.

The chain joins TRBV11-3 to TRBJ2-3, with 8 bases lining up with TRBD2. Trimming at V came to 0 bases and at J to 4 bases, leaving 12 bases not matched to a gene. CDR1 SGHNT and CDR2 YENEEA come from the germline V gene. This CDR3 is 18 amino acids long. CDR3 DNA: TGTGCCAGCAGCTTAGAAGGCCCCTTGCGGGGGGACCCAGATACGCAGTATTTT. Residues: CASSLEGPLRGDPDTQYF.

Here the CDR3 DNA reads TGTGCCAGCCTTGCCTGGGGTCCGCCGGGAGCGCAGTATTTT. Translation gives CASLAWGPPGAQYF. This rearrangement joins TRBV28 to TRBJ2-3; D may be TRBD2 (6 bases). Germline CDR1 MDHEN, CDR2 SYDVKM. V lost 8 bases to trimming and J lost 10 bases, with 22 bases between them. The CDR3 has 14 residues.

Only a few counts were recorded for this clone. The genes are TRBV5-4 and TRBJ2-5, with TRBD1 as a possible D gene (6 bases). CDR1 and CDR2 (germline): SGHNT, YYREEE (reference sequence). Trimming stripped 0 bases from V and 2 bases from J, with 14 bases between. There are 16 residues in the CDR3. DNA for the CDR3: TGTGCCAGCAGCTTGGACAGGGCGAGTCCACAAGAGACCCAGTACTTC. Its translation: CASSLDRASPQETQYF.

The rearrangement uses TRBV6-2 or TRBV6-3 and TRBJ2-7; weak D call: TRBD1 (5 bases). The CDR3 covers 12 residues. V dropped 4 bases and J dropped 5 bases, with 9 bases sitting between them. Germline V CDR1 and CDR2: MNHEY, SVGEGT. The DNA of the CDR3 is TGTGCCAGCAGTTGGGGCCGAAACGAGCAGTACTTC. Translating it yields CASSWGRNEQYF.

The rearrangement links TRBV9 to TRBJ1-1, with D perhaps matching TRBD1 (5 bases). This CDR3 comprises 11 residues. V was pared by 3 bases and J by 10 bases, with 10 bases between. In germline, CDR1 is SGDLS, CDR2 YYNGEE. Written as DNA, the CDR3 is TGTGCCAGCAGCGACCGGGGGGGAGCTTTCTTT. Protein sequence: CASSDRGGAFF.

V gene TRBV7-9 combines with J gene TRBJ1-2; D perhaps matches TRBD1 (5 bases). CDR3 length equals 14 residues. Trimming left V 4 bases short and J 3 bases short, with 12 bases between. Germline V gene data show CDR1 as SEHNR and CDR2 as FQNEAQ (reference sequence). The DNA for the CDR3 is TGTGCCAGCAGCTCTTTGGGACTGCACTATGGCTACACCTTC. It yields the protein CASSSLGLHYGYTF.

CDR3 in DNA: TGTGCCAGCAGCGTAGGGGCCTCAGGGCGTGATGAAAAACTGTTTTTT. Its protein product is CASSVGASGRDEKLFF. This rearrangement joins TRBV9 to TRBJ1-4; perhaps TRBD1 as D (5 bases). V shed 0 bases and J shed 6 bases, with 15 bases lying between them. CDR1 and CDR2 from the germline V gene are SGDLS and YYNGEE. This CDR3 comprises 16 residues. Combining the CDR3 with reference TRBV9 and TRBJ1-4 gives the whole variable domain DSGVTQTPKHLITATGQRVTLRCSPRSGDLSVYWYQQSLDQGLQFLIQYYNGEERAKGNILERFSAQQFPDLHSELNLSSLELGDSALYFCASSVGASGRDEKLFFGSGTQLSVL.

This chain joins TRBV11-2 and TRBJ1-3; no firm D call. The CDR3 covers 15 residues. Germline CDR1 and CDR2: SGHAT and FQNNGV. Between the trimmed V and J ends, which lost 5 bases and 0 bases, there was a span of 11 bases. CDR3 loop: CASSPGDISGNTIYF. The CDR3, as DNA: TGTGCCAGCAGCCCAGGCGATATCTCTGGAAACACCATATATTTT.

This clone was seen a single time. The CDR3: CASSLEIQGAVEAFF. The DNA of the CDR3 is TGTGCCAGCAGCTTGGAAATTCAGGGGGCGGTTGAAGCTTTCTTT. V gene TRBV5-4 combines with J gene TRBJ1-1; TRBD1 matches at 8 bases. The trim removed 0 bases at V and 7 bases at J, leaving 8 bases unmatched. Per germline, CDR1 SGHNT and CDR2 YYREEE (reference sequence). The CDR3 extends over 15 amino acids.

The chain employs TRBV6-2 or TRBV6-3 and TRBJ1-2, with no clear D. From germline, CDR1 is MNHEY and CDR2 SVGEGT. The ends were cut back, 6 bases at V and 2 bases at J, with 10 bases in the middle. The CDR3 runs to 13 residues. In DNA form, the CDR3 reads TGTGCCAGCAGCCCTGACGGGAACTATGGCTACACCTTC. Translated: CASSPDGNYGYTF.

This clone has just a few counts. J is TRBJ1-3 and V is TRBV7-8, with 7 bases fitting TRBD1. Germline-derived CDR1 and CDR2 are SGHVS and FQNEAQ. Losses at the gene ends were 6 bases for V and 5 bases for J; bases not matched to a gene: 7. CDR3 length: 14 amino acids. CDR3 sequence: CASRGRGFRNTIYF. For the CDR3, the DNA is TGTGCCAGCAGGGGCAGGGGGTTTAGAAACACCATATATTTT.

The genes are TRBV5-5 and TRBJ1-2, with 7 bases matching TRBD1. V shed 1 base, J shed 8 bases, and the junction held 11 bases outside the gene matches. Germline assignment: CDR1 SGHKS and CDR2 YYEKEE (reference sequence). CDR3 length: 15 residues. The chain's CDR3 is CASSLQPGAGGGYTF. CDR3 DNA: TGTGCCAGCAGCTTGCAACCGGGAGCAGGGGGAGGCTACACCTTC.

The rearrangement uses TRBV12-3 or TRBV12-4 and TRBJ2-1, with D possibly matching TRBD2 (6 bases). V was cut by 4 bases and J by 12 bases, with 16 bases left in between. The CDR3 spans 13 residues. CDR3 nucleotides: TGTGCCAGCAGTTCTGTCTTAGCGGAGACGCAGTTCTTC. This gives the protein CASSSVLAETQFF.

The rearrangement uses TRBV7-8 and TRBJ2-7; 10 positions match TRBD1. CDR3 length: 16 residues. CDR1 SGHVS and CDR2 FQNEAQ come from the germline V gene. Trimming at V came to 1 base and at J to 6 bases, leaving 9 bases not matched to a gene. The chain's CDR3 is CASSLGQGANPGEQYF. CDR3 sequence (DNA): TGTGCCAGCAGCTTAGGACAGGGGGCTAACCCTGGCGAGCAGTACTTC.

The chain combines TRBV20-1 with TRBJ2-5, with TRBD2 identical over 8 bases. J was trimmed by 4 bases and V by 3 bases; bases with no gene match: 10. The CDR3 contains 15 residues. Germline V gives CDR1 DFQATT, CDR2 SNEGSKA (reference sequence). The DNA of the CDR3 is TGCAGTGCTAGTTCCGGAGTAGCGGGGATAGAGACCCAGTACTTC. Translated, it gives CSASSGVAGIETQYF.